This record covers a single T cell receptor beta chain. The data stem from a study of tumor-infiltrating lymphocytes in localized non-small cell lung cancer. The repertoire was sequenced with immunoSEQ multiplex PCR; TCRdb's copy has only in-frame clones and lacks some. The data contain about 16,000 clones, approximately 79% of them singletons. Germline V gene lookup returns CDR1 SGHAT and CDR2 FQNNGV. The CDR3 runs to 14 residues. The J segment lost 6 bases and the V segment lost 1 base, leaving 5 bases of the junction unmatched. Sequencing was done on a sample of lung tumor tissue. The sequence was collected from a human donor with non-small cell lung cancer. The chain combines TRBV11-2 with TRBJ2-7, with TRBD2 identical over 8 bases. The CDR3 DNA sequence: TGTGCCAGCAGCTTAGGCGGGAGGAGGAGCGAGCAGTACTTC. It encodes CASSLGGRRSEQYF.